This T cell receptor (beta chain) was identified during a study of T cell clusters in autoimmune cytopenias. As to this clonotype: Antigen specificity is unknown.

TRB rearrangements were amplified by touch-down multiplex PCR with mixed TRB-A/B primers. TCRdb reprocessed the multiplex PCR reads, keeping one entry per CDR3 protein, no DNA. The listing records about 6,900 distinct CDR3 sequences. Tens of thousands of genome equivalents of blood DNA were amplified for TRB. Findings of the study overall: Primary autoimmune cytopenia patients appeared to lack physiological T cell clusters present in healthy donors.

The sample also formed part of further work on T cell repertoires in aging, cancer and after chemotherapy.

This receptor was identified in a human donor in good health. Material for sequencing was peripheral blood.

The CDR3 loop is CASSPRTGAWEQYF. The J gene is TRBJ2-7, the V gene TRBV11-2; TCRdb's D call of TRBD1 is untestable without DNA. This CDR3 has 14 amino acids. Germline V gene sequence: CDR1 SGHAT, CDR2 FQNNGV.